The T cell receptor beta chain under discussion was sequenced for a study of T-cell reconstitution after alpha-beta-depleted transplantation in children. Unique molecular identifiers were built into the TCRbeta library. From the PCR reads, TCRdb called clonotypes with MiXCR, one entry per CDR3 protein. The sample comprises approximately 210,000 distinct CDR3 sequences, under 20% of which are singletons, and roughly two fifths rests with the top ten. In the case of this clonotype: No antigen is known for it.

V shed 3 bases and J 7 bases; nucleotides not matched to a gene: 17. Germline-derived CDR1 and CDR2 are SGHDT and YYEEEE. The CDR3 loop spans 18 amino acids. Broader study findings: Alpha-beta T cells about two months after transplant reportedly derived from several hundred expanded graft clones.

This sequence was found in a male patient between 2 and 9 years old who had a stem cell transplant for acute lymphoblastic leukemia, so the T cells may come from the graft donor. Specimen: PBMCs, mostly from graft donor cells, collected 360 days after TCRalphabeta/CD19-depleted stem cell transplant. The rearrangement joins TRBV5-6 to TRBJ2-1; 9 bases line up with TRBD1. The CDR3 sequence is CASSSHPGQGVGINEQFF. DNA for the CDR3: TGTGCCAGCAGCTCCCACCCGGGACAGGGCGTTGGGATAAATGAGCAGTTCTTC.